Listed here are 17 T cell receptor beta chains from one sample, sequenced in a study of shared clonotypes between healthy human individuals. Assay: immunoSEQ multiplex PCR; the TCRdb copy retains only in-frame clones and omits some. Seen here are millions of clones, about 93% observed once, and the top ten hold more than 1.5%. Selected positively for CCR7 and CD45RO-negative, naive CD8 cells excluded terminally differentiated effector memory CD45RA+ cells. What was sequenced was naive CD8+ T cells from PBMCs. Receptors were obtained from a man younger than 35 in good health. Some clones in this sample may be carry-over from other donors' samples.

This chain links TRBV7-9 with TRBJ2-7; D is unresolved. This CDR3 spans 13 amino acids. CDR1 is SEHNR, CDR2 FQNEAQ, per germline (reference sequence). The germline V and J ends were trimmed by 5 bases and 1 base, with 9 bases remaining between them. The chain's CDR3 is CASSQLPSYEQYF. DNA of the CDR3: TGTGCCAGCAGCCAGTTGCCTTCCTACGAGCAGTACTTC.

The genes are TRBV13 and TRBJ1-1; 8 nucleotides align to TRBD1. Germline V lookup: CDR1 PRHDT, CDR2 FYEKMQ (reference sequence). Trimming at V came to 4 bases and at J to 6 bases, leaving 7 bases not matched to a gene. This CDR3 comprises 14 residues. The CDR3 region is CASSSPTGAAEAFF. The DNA of the CDR3 is TGTGCCAGCAGCTCCCCGACAGGGGCAGCTGAAGCTTTCTTT.

This rearrangement joins TRBV5-6 to TRBJ1-1; perhaps TRBD1 as D (6 bases). CDR3 length: 13 amino acids. The germline V gene has CDR1 SGHDT and CDR2 YYEEEE. V was trimmed by 4 bases and J by 9 bases, leaving 16 bases between them. CDR3 residues: CASSGRPDRQAFF. CDR3 in DNA: TGTGCCAGCAGCGGGCGCCCGGACAGACAAGCTTTCTTT.

The chain employs TRBV5-6 and TRBJ2-7; D call uncertain. With 1 base removed from V and 6 bases from J, the gap between germline ends came to 5 bases. This CDR3 region has 11 residues. From germline, CDR1 is SGHDT and CDR2 YYEEEE. The CDR3 DNA reads as TGTGCCAGCAGCTTGTTAGGCGAGCAGTACTTC. Amino acid sequence: CASSLLGEQYF.

V and J are TRBV10-2 and TRBJ1-4, with 11 bases matching TRBD1. Germline CDR1 and CDR2: WSHSY and SAAADI. This CDR3 contains 14 residues. The trim removed 9 bases at V and 11 bases at J, leaving 11 bases unmatched. This CDR3 is CASSPGQGVEKLFF. The CDR3 DNA follows: TGCGCCAGTAGCCCGGGACAGGGGGTGGAGAAACTGTTTTTT.

Worth noting for this clone: Other DNA sequences in this specimen translate into the identical CDR3. This chain links TRBV4-2 with TRBJ2-7; tentatively, D is TRBD2 (6 bases). Germline loops: CDR1 LGHNA, CDR2 YNFKEQ. Between the trimmed V and J ends, which lost 1 base and 0 bases, there was a span of 10 bases. The CDR3 sequence is 15 residues long. The CDR3 DNA is TGTGCCAGCAGCCAAGTCGGGGGATCCTCCTACGAGCAGTACTTC. As protein: CASSQVGGSSYEQYF.

The chain combines TRBV9 with TRBJ1-2; tentative D call: TRBD1 (6 bases). Trimming took 3 bases from V and 0 from J, leaving 15 bases between them. There are 16 residues in the CDR3. Germline V gives CDR1 SGDLS, CDR2 YYNGEE. The CDR3 region is CASSAVTGRPNYGYTF. The CDR3 nucleotides are TGTGCCAGCAGCGCTGTGACAGGACGCCCTAACTATGGCTACACCTTC. Combining the CDR3 with reference TRBV9 and TRBJ1-2 gives the whole variable domain DSGVTQTPKHLITATGQRVTLRCSPRSGDLSVYWYQQSLDQGLQFLIQYYNGEERAKGNILERFSAQQFPDLHSELNLSSLELGDSALYFCASSAVTGRPNYGYTFGSGTRLTVV.

The chain uses TRBV5-4 and TRBJ1-5; 9 bases align to TRBD1. The germline CDR1 and CDR2 sequences are SGHNT and YYREEE (reference sequence). V lost 0 bases and J lost 6; bases outside the gene matches: 4. This CDR3 is built from 15 residues. The CDR3 loop reads CASSLDRGPGQPQHF. CDR3 bases: TGTGCCAGCAGCTTGGACAGGGGGCCGGGTCAGCCCCAGCATTTT.

This clone was picked up a small number of times. The chain links TRBV4-2 to TRBJ1-2, with D possibly matching TRBD1 (6 bases). CDR1 is LGHNA and CDR2 is YNFKEQ in the germline V gene. V lost 0 bases and J lost 11, with 13 bases in between. The CDR3 spans 13 residues. CDR3 in DNA: TGTGCCAGCAGCCAAGAGGGCAGGACAGAATACACCTTC. Translated, it gives CASSQEGRTEYTF.

Points on this clone: The sample has other DNA sequences that encode this CDR3 too. This sequence joins TRBV28 and TRBJ2-7, with D unresolved. V lost 3 bases to trimming and J lost 1 base, with 7 bases between them. From germline, CDR1 is MDHEN and CDR2 SYDVKM. The CDR3 runs to 13 residues. CDR3 coding DNA: TGTGCCAGCAGTTTCGATCCTTCCTACGAGCAGTACTTC. Translated: CASSFDPSYEQYF.

This chain connects TRBV7-3 to TRBJ2-3; D might be TRBD2 (5 bases). Germline assignment: CDR1 SGHTA and CDR2 FQGTGA. Trimming took off 4 bases at V and 4 bases at J, with 9 bases between the two ends. This CDR3 comprises 13 residues. CDR3 protein: CASSSAGPDTQYF. Here the CDR3 DNA reads TGTGCCAGCAGCTCGGCGGGTCCAGATACGCAGTATTTT.

The V gene is TRBV25-1, the J gene TRBJ2-7; 9 nucleotides agree with TRBD1. The CDR3 has 13 residues. Germline trimming cut 6 bases from V and 7 bases from J; bases unmatched to any gene: 7. Germline V gene sequence: CDR1 MGHDK, CDR2 SYGVNS. The CDR3 DNA reads TGTGCCAGCAGCGGTACAGGGGGCGGGGAGCAGTACTTC. Its translation is CASSGTGGGEQYF.

This chain uses TRBV19 with TRBJ1-2; D gene uncertain. This CDR3 has 13 amino acids. Germline values: CDR1 LNHDA, CDR2 SQIVND (reference sequence). The V end was cut by 3 bases, the J end by 5 bases, with 10 bases between. CDR3 DNA: TGTGCCAGTAGTATCCCCCTGGGGTATGGCTACACCTTC. It translates to CASSIPLGYGYTF.

The chain carries TRBV7-2 and TRBJ1-2; D is uncertain. Germline V CDR1 and CDR2: SGHTA, FQGNSA. The CDR3 contains 15 residues. Trimming removed 0 bases from V and 7 bases from J, with 15 bases in between. The CDR3 here is CASSLANGQRVGYTF. CDR3 nucleotides: TGTGCCAGCAGCTTAGCGAACGGCCAGAGGGTTGGCTACACCTTC. Together with reference TRBV7-2 and TRBJ1-2, the CDR3 gives the full variable domain: GAGVSQSPSNKVTEKGKDVELRCDPISGHTALYWYRQSLGQGLEFLIYFQGNSAPDKSGLPSDRFSAERTGGSVSTLTIQRTQQEDSAVYLCASSLANGQRVGYTFGSGTRLTVV.

The chain combines TRBV9 with TRBJ2-3; TRBD2 might be the D (5 bases). The ends were cut back, 4 bases at V and 4 bases at J, with 16 bases in the middle. This CDR3 contains 15 residues. Per the germline V gene, CDR1 is SGDLS and CDR2 is YYNGEE. CDR3 region: CASSSLPRVPDTQYF. For the CDR3, the DNA is TGTGCCAGCAGCTCCCTTCCGCGGGTACCAGATACGCAGTATTTT.

The V gene is TRBV9, the J gene TRBJ2-3, with 13 bases aligning to TRBD2. From germline, CDR1 is SGDLS and CDR2 YYNGEE. With 3 bases clipped from V and 4 bases from J, the junction kept 5 bases outside the gene matches. The CDR3 covers 16 residues. CDR3 region: CASSAGTSGTPDTQYF. CDR3 bases: TGTGCCAGCAGCGCCGGGACTAGCGGGACCCCAGATACGCAGTATTTT.

The V gene is TRBV19, the J gene TRBJ2-1, with 9 bases fitting TRBD1. This CDR3 spans 15 amino acids. Germline-derived CDR1 and CDR2 are LNHDA and SQIVND (reference sequence). After removal of 4 bases from V and 6 bases from J, the junction contained 7 bases not matched to a gene. CDR3 sequence reads: CASSRDRGGSNEQFF. CDR3 DNA: TGTGCCAGTAGTAGAGACAGGGGGGGGTCCAATGAGCAGTTCTTC. Complete variable domain (other parts from reference TRBV19 and TRBJ2-1): DGGITQSPKYLFRKEGQNVTLSCEQNLNHDAMYWYRQDPGQGLRLIYYSQIVNDFQKGDIAEGYSVSREKKESFPLTVTSAQKNPTAFYLCASSRDRGGSNEQFFGPGTRLTVL.